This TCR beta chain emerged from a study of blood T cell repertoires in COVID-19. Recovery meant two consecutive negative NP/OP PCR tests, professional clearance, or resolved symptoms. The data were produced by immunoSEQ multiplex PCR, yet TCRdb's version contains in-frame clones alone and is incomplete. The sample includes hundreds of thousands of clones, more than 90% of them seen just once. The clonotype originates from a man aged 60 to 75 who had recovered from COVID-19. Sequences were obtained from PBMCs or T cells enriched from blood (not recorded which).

The CDR3 DNA sequence: TGTGCCAGCAGTTTTACAGGGCTCACTGAAGCTTTCTTT. Its translation: CASSFTGLTEAFF. The V gene is TRBV12-3 or TRBV12-4, the J gene TRBJ1-1, with a possible D match to TRBD1 (6 bases). The length of the CDR3 is 13 residues. With 3 bases removed from V and 4 bases from J, the gap between germline ends came to 9 bases.